This entry lists 8 T cell receptor beta chains sequenced from one sample in a study of shared clonotypes between healthy human individuals. Data came from immunoSEQ multiplex PCR; TCRdb stores just in-frame clones and leaves some out. This sample has about 2.3 million clones, with under 95% found just once. The sample consisted of naive CD4+ T cells from PBMCs. The sample's subset: CD45RA+ positively selected. These receptors originate from a man in his late teens or twenties in good health. Some clones in this sample may be carry-over from other donors' samples.

The V gene is TRBV11-1, the J gene TRBJ1-6; the D gene is possibly TRBD1 (6 bases). The CDR3 consists of 14 residues. The germline gives CDR1 SGHAT, CDR2 FQDESV (reference sequence). V lost 3 bases and J lost 7, with 10 bases in between. The CDR3: CASSLTGENSPLHF. The CDR3 DNA is TGTGCCAGCAGCTTGACAGGAGAGAATTCACCCCTCCACTTT.

The genes are TRBV6-1 and TRBJ1-5; D call uncertain. This CDR3 spans 15 amino acids. V dropped 2 bases and J dropped 4 bases, with 12 bases sitting between them. Per the germline V gene, CDR1 is MNHNS and CDR2 is SASEGT. The CDR3 loop reads CASSEHWQNNQPQHF. The CDR3 DNA reads TGTGCCAGCAGTGAACACTGGCAGAATAATCAGCCCCAGCATTTT.

The rearrangement uses TRBV30 and TRBJ1-5; D gene unclear. V was trimmed by 0 bases and J by 7 bases, leaving 13 bases between them. Germline V gene data show CDR1 as GTSNPN and CDR2 as SVGIG (reference sequence). The CDR3 sequence is 14 residues long. CDR3 residues: CAWSVGILYQPQHF. DNA of the CDR3: TGTGCCTGGAGTGTGGGAATTCTGTACCAGCCCCAGCATTTT.

The chain uses TRBV9 and TRBJ1-4; no definite D call. There are 16 residues in the CDR3. Trimming took 4 bases from V and 2 from J, leaving 15 bases between them. From germline, CDR1 is SGDLS and CDR2 YYNGEE. CDR3 sequence reads: CASSPSQRVTNEKLFF. The CDR3 region has the DNA TGTGCCAGCAGCCCGAGTCAGCGTGTTACTAATGAAAAACTGTTTTTT. The variable domain in full, completed from reference TRBV9 and TRBJ1-4, reads DSGVTQTPKHLITATGQRVTLRCSPRSGDLSVYWYQQSLDQGLQFLIQYYNGEERAKGNILERFSAQQFPDLHSELNLSSLELGDSALYFCASSPSQRVTNEKLFFGSGTQLSVL.

The chain has TRBV6-1 and TRBJ2-1, with D maybe TRBD2 (6 bases). The CDR3 has 13 amino acids. Germline-derived CDR1 and CDR2 are MNHNS and SASEGT. Trimming stripped 6 bases from V and 5 bases from J, with 11 bases between. CDR3 bases: TGTGCCAGCAGCCCCCGGACTAACAATGAGCAGTTCTTC. Amino acid sequence: CASSPRTNNEQFF.

The chain is built from TRBV27 and TRBJ2-2; D is undetermined. Looked up from germline, CDR1 is MNHEY and CDR2 is SMNVEV (reference sequence). This CDR3 region has 16 residues. Trimming shortened V by 5 bases and J by 1 base, and 14 bases separated the two germline ends. The DNA for the CDR3 is TGTGCCAGCAGTCACCGACAAACCCAGAACACCGGGGAGCTGTTTTTT. Translated: CASSHRQTQNTGELFF.

This chain links TRBV11-2 with TRBJ2-7, with D perhaps TRBD1 (5 bases). The V end lost 5 bases, the J end lost 4 bases, and 15 bases lay between the germline ends. CDR1 and CDR2 (germline): SGHAT, FQNNGV. This CDR3 is 14 amino acids long. The CDR3 protein is CASSPRGRQYEQYF. The CDR3 DNA follows: TGTGCCAGCAGCCCCCGAGGTCGACAGTACGAGCAGTACTTC.

This chain connects TRBV18 to TRBJ2-7; 7 bases match TRBD2. V was pared by 4 bases and J by 7 bases, with 10 bases of the junction left unmatched. The CDR3 is 14 amino acids. Germline V gene data show CDR1 as KGHSH and CDR2 as LQKENI. The CDR3 spells CASSQGLPPGEQYF. Written as DNA, the CDR3 is TGTGCCAGCTCACAGGGACTACCTCCAGGAGAGCAGTACTTC. The complete variable domain, with remaining parts taken from reference TRBV18 and TRBJ2-7, reads NAGVMQNPRHLVRRRGQEARLRCSPMKGHSHVYWYRQLPEEGLKFMVYLQKENIIDESGMPKERFSAEFPKEGPSILRIQQVVRGDSAAYFCASSQGLPPGEQYFGPGTRLTVT.